Included here is one TCR beta chain sequence, with context. Antigen unknown. This record comes from a study of cytomegalovirus exposure and HLA in healthy donors. Findings and limits, study-wide: As immune exposure information, only CMV serostatus was available. Later on, a genetic analysis was performed. It linked a missense variant in DCLRE1C with V- and J-gene trimming of TCR beta. Testing in vitro showed three CMV-associated chains specific for CMV antigens. Because they were indistinguishable, some V segments, including TRBV6-2 and TRBV6-3, were excluded.

CDR1 and CDR2 (germline): MNHEY, SMNVEV (reference sequence). The CDR3 contains 15 residues. V was clipped by 4 bases and J by 2 bases, with 14 bases between them. This PCR relied on a set of 60 Vbeta primers and 13 Jbeta primers. Sequencing was performed with immunoSEQ multiplex PCR; in TCRdb, only in-frame clones are kept and a portion is missing. The top ten clones hold approximately 1.3% of a sample with 150,000 to 200,000 clones, 77% of them seen once. The source of this sequence is a young woman in good health and CMV-seropositive. This chain links TRBV27 with TRBJ2-5; TRBD1 might be the D (6 bases). Sample: PBMCs. The chain's CDR3 is CASSSLGDIQETQYF. The CDR3 DNA reads as TGTGCCAGCAGTTCGCTAGGGGACATTCAAGAGACCCAGTACTTC.